This passage covers 2 T cell receptor beta chains from one sample sequenced in a study of brain T cells in children with intractable seizures. Time point specified: blood from clinic visit 5 months post-surgery; TSC patient then seizure free. Here immunoSEQ multiplex PCR was the method, and the copy in TCRdb shows in-frame clones only, minus some. Among about 340,000 clones listed, over 85% were seen once. Sequenced material: peripheral blood, taken approximately 5 months after surgery. Every receptor here comes from a boy younger than two with tuberous sclerosis and intractable seizures.

This sequence joins TRBV19 and TRBJ1-5; tentative D call: TRBD1 (5 bases). This CDR3 is 17 amino acids long. The V end lost 4 bases, the J end lost 0 bases, and 16 bases lay between the germline ends. CDR1 is LNHDA, CDR2 SQIVND, per germline (reference sequence). The CDR3 reads CASSRKGVGDSNQPQHF. CDR3 bases: TGTGCCAGTAGTAGAAAAGGGGTCGGAGATAGCAATCAGCCCCAGCATTTT.

The chain is built from TRBV12-3 or TRBV12-4 and TRBJ2-6; D gene unclear. V was clipped by 8 bases and J by 0 bases, with 5 bases between them. The CDR3 spans 13 residues. The CDR3 sequence is CASGSSGANVLTF. DNA of the CDR3: TGTGCCAGCGGGTCCTCTGGGGCCAACGTCCTGACTTTC.